This TCR beta chain stems from a study of cytomegalovirus exposure and HLA in healthy donors. General study findings and limits: Available immune exposure information covered CMV serostatus only.

Primers included in the PCR were 60 Vbeta and 13 Jbeta primers. Data came from immunoSEQ multiplex PCR; TCRdb stores just in-frame clones and leaves some out. The data show 90,000 to 140,000 clones, approximately 69% seen once. Turning to this clone: Its antigen is not identified. A junction end diverges from the germline sequence, so it may reflect a read error.

Germline CDR1 LNHDA, CDR2 SQIVND (reference sequence). The CDR3 loop spans 14 amino acids. The V gene is TRBV19, the J gene TRBJ2-6, with a possible D match to TRBD1 (5 bases). The receptor was isolated from a man aged 25-45 years in good health and CMV-seronegative. The sequenced sample was PBMCs. The CDR3 region is CASSIGSGANGLTF. In DNA form, the CDR3 reads TGTGCCAGTAGTATAGGTTCTGGGGCCAACGGCCTGACTTTC.